This TCR beta chain was observed in a study of Ad26.COV2.S vaccination and SARS-CoV-2 variants. This CDR3 has 14 residues. Between the trimmed V and J ends, which lost 6 bases and 0 bases, there was a span of 9 bases. The germline CDR1 and CDR2 sequences are MDHEN and SYDVKM. The treatment was: around 19 received Ad26.COV2.S at low or high dose, single or two shots; a few received placebo; per-sample allocation not given. Sampling took place 63 days after the first vaccine or placebo injection. In Boston, the donor was an adult between 18-55 years of age. The method was immunoSEQ multiplex PCR; TCRdb's version includes in-frame clones alone and lacks a portion of them. The sample has roughly 400,000 clones; 80% to 95% are singletons.

The chain uses TRBV28 and TRBJ1-5, with D possibly being TRBD1 (5 bases). The material was peripheral blood, obtained in a trial of Ad26.COV2.S vaccine versus placebo. The TCR sequence derives from a person aged 18 to 59 who received the Ad26.COV2.S COVID-19 vaccine or a placebo. CDR3 DNA: TGTGCCAGCAGCTCAGGGTTTAGCAATCAGCCCCAGCATTTT. Translated, it gives CASSSGFSNQPQHF.